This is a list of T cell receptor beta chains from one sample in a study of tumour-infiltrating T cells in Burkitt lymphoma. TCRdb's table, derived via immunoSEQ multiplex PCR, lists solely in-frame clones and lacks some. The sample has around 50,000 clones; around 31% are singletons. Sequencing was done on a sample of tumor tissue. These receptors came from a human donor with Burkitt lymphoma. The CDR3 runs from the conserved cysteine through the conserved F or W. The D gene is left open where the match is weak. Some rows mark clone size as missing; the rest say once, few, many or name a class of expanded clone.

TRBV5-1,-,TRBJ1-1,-,TGCGCCAGCAACCGTTATGATTGGCAGGCGGGAGGTGAAGCTTTCTTT,CASNRYDWQAGGEAFF
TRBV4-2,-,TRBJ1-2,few,TGTGCCAGCAGCCAACCACTTGGGACATCGTATGGCTACACCTTC,CASSQPLGTSYGYTF
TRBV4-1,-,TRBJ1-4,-,TGCGCCAGCAGGGGTCGGCAGGGGAAAAATGAAAAACTGTTTTTT,CASRGRQGKNEKLFF
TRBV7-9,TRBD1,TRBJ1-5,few,TGTGCCAGCAGCGGGGGACAGAGCAATCAGCCCCAGCATTTT,CASSGGQSNQPQHF
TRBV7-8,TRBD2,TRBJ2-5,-,TGTGCCAGCAGCCCTCCCCCGGGGACTAGCGTCCTCCAAGAGACCCAGTACTTC,CASSPPPGTSVLQETQYF
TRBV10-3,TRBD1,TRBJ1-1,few,TGTGCCATCAGTGACGGGACAGCAAACACTGAAGCTTTCTTT,CAISDGTANTEAFF
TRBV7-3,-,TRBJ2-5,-,TGTGCCAGCAGCTTAACTAGGAGGGAGACCCAGTACTTC,CASSLTRRETQYF
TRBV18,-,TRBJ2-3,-,TGTGCCAGCTCACCCGGTATACACACAGATACGCAGTATTTT,CASSPGIHTDTQYF
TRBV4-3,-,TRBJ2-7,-,TGCGCCAGCGGTCCCCAGCCGGGTTACGAGCAGTACTTC,CASGPQPGYEQYF
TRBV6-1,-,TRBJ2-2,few,TGTGCCAGCAGTGAATTCATAGGACCCAGCGGGGAGCTGTTTTTT,CASSEFIGPSGELFF
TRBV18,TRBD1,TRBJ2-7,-,TGTGCCAGCGCGGACAGGGTTTTGGGCGAGCAGTACTTC,CASADRVLGEQYF
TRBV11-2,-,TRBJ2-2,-,TGTGCCAGCAGCCTCATAATCCAGGGCGGCACCGGGGAGCTGTTTTTT,CASSLIIQGGTGELFF
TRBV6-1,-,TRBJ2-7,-,TGTGCCAGCGACGACTACTCCTACGAGCAGTACTTC,CASDDYSYEQYF
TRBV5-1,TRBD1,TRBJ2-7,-,TGCGCCAGCAGCTTGGGCGACAGGGCTTACGAGCAGTACTTC,CASSLGDRAYEQYF
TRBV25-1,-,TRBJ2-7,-,TGTGCCAGCAGTGAGGGAAGGGGCAGAGGGTACGAGCAGTACTTC,CASSEGRGRGYEQYF
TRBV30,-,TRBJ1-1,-,TGTGCCTGGAGTGTCGGGGGAAACACTGAAGCTTTCTTT,CAWSVGGNTEAFF
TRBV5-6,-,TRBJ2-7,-,TGTGCCAGCAGCTTTGGTATGAGGGGCGAATCCTACGAGCAGTACTTC,CASSFGMRGESYEQYF
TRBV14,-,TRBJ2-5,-,TGTGCCAGCAGTCGGTTAGGGAACAACCAAGAGACCCAGTACTTC,CASSRLGNNQETQYF
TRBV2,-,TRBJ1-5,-,TGTGCCAGCCATAAGGAACATCAGCCCCAGCATTTT,CASHKEHQPQHF
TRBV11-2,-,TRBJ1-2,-,TGTGCCAGCAGCTTGGGACACACGTATGGCTACACCTTC,CASSLGHTYGYTF
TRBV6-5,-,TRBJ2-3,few,TGTGCCAGCAGTTACGATGGGTCCGGGGGCACAGATACGCAGTATTTT,CASSYDGSGGTDTQYF
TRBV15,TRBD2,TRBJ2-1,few,TGTGCCACCAGCAGGGGCGGGGGGGCCTCCTACAATGAGCAGTTCTTC,CATSRGGGASYNEQFF
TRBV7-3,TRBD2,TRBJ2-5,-,TGTGCCAGCAGCCCCGGACCCGGGGGGACGAAGACCCAGTACTTC,CASSPGPGGTKTQYF
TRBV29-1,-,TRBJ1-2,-,TGCAGCGGTCAGTCGTACTATGGCTACACCTTC,CSGQSYYGYTF
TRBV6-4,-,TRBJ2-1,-,TGTGCCAGTGCAAAAGGGGCGTCATCCTACAATGAGCAGTTCTTC,CASAKGASSYNEQFF
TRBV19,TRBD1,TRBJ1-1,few,TGTGCCAGTAAGGGACAGAGCCACACTGAAGCTTTCTTT,CASKGQSHTEAFF
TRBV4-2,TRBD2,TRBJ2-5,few,TGTGCCAGCAGCCAGTCACTAGCGGCCAAGGGGGAGACCCAGTACTTC,CASSQSLAAKGETQYF
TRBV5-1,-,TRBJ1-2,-,TGCGCCAGCAGCTTGGCCATCACCACAGCTTCCTACTTCTACACCTTC,CASSLAITTASYFYTF
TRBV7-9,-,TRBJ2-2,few,TGTGCCAGCAGCCAGTCGGCGAACACCGGGGAGCTGTTTTTT,CASSQSANTGELFF
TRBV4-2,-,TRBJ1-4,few,TGTGCCAGCAGCCACGGTCAGCGCAATGAAAAACTGTTTTTT,CASSHGQRNEKLFF
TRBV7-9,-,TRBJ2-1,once,TGTGCCAGCAGCCCGACAGGCATGAGGCCCAATGAGCAGTTCTTC,CASSPTGMRPNEQFF
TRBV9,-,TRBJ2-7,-,TGTGCCAGCGGACGATCCACCCCGACGACCTTC,CASGRSTPTTF
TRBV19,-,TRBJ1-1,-,TGTGCCAGTAGTTTAGGACTGGCGAACACTGAAGCTTTCTTT,CASSLGLANTEAFF
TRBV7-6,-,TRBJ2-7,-,TGTGCCAGCAGCGAGAACTACGAGCAGTACTTC,CASSENYEQYF
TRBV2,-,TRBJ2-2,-,TGTGCCAGCATGTACACCGGGGAGCTGTTTTTT,CASMYTGELFF
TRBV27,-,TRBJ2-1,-,TGTGCCAGCAGATGGACAGCATACAATGAGCAGTTCTTC,CASRWTAYNEQFF
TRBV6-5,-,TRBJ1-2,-,TGTGCCAGCACCTCCTACAGCGAGAGGGGCTACACCTTC,CASTSYSERGYTF
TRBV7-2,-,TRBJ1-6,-,TGTGCCAGCAGCCCCCGGGTCTCGTCACCCCTCCACTTT,CASSPRVSSPLHF
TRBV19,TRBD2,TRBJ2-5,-,TGTGCCAGTAGTGAGACTAGCGGGGGGGCCAGAGAGACCCAGTACTTC,CASSETSGGARETQYF
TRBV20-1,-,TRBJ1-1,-,TGCAGTGCCACCCGGGGCCTTGAAGCTTTCTTT,CSATRGLEAFF
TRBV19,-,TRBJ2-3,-,TGTGCCAGTAGTAGAACCAGGGCGGGCACAGATACGCAGTATTTT,CASSRTRAGTDTQYF
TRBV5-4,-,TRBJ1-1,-,TGTGCCAGCAGCTCATTCCAGGGCATGAACACTGAAGCTTTCTTT,CASSSFQGMNTEAFF
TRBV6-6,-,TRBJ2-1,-,TGTGCCAGCAATCCAGGATACAATGAGCAGTTCTTC,CASNPGYNEQFF
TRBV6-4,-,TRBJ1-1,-,TGTGCCAGCAGTGACTCGGTAGGGCAGACTTTCTTT,CASSDSVGQTFF
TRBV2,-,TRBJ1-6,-,TGTGCCAGCAGTGGGATCCCGGGGTCACCCCTCCACTTT,CASSGIPGSPLHF
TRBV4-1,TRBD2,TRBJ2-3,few,TGCGCCAGCAGCCAGGGACTGAGCGGGGGTGATACGCAGTATTTT,CASSQGLSGGDTQYF
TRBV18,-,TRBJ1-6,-,TGTGCCAGCTCGCCCCGGAGAAATAATTCACCCCTCCACTTT,CASSPRRNNSPLHF
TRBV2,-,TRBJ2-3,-,TGTGCCAGCACGGGTAATACGCAGTATTTT,CASTGNTQYF
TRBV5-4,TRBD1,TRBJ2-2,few,TGTGCCAGCAGCTCCGGACAGGGGGGGACCACCGGGGAGCTGTTTTTT,CASSSGQGGTTGELFF